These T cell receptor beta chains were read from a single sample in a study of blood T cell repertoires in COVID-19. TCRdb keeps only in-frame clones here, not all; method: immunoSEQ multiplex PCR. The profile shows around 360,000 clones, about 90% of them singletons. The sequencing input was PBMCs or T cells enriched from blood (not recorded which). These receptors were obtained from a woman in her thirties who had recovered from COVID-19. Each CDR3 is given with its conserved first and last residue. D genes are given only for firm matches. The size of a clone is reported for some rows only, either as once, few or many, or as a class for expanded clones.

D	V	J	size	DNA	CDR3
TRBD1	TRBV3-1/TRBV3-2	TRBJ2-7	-	TGTGCCAGCAGCCACGGACAGGCTAACTCCTACGAGCAGTACTTC	CASSHGQANSYEQYF
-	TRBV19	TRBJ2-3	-	TGTGCCAGTAGATCTACGGGGGATACGCAGTATTTT	CASRSTGDTQYF
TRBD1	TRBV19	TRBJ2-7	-	TGTGCCAGTAGTAGACAGGGGGCGAACGAGCAGTACTTC	CASSRQGANEQYF
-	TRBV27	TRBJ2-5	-	TGTGCCAGCAGTTTGTCGGCGGGGGCCCCAGAGACCCAGTACTTC	CASSLSAGAPETQYF
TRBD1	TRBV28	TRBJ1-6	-	TGTGCCAGCAGTACCCCTTCGGACAGGCGGTTTTCACCCCTCCACTTT	CASSTPSDRRFSPLHF
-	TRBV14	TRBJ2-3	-	TGTGCCAGCAGCCAACTAAGCACAGATACGCAGTATTTT	CASSQLSTDTQYF
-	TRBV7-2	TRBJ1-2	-	TGTGCCAGCAGCTTAGGAGGTATAGGGAGTAACTATGGCTACACCTTC	CASSLGGIGSNYGYTF
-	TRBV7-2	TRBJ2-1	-	TGTGCCAGCAGCCCAAAGGTCACCCGGGGCTCCTACAATGAGCAGTTCTTC	CASSPKVTRGSYNEQFF
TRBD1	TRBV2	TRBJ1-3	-	TGTGCCAGCAGAACAAACCAGGGGACAGGGCCTGGAAACACCATATATTTT	CASRTNQGTGPGNTIYF
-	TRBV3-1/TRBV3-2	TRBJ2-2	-	TGTGCCAGCAGCCAAGATCGAGGGGGGAACACCGGGGAGCTGTTTTTT	CASSQDRGGNTGELFF
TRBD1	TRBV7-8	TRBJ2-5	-	TGTGCCAGCAGCAAGGGCGGGCTGACAGGGAGAGAGACCCAGTACTTC	CASSKGGLTGRETQYF
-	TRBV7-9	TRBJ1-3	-	TGTGCCAGCAGCGCCAGGGGTCTACCTGGAAACACCATATATTTT	CASSARGLPGNTIYF
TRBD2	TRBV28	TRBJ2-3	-	TGTGCCAGCAGTTTTCCGGGACTAGCGACAGATACGCAGTATTTT	CASSFPGLATDTQYF
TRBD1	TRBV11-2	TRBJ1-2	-	TGTGCCAGCAGCTCCGGGACAGGGCTAATGAGTGGCTACACCTTC	CASSSGTGLMSGYTF
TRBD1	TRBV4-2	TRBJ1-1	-	TGTGCCAGCAGCCAAGCCCCCGGGACAGGGAGGAGCACTGAAGCTTTCTTT	CASSQAPGTGRSTEAFF
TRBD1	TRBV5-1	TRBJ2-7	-	TGCGCCAGCAGCTCGCGGACAGGGTATAACCACGAGCAGTACTTC	CASSSRTGYNHEQYF
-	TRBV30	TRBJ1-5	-	TGTGCCTGGACCCCTGGGGGCCTATATTCGAGCAATCAGCCCCAGCATTTT	CAWTPGGLYSSNQPQHF
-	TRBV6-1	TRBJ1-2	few	TGTGCCAGCAGTGACCGACTAGCTAACTATGGCTACACCTTC	CASSDRLANYGYTF
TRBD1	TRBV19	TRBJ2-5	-	TGTGCCAGTAGTATGAATTACAGGGGGATTGAAGAGACCCAGTACTTC	CASSMNYRGIEETQYF
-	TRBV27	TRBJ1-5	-	TGTGCCAGCAGGGGGGGGCTCTTGCCCCAGCATTTT	CASRGGLLPQHF
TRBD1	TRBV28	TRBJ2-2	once	TGTGCCAGCAGTCACCAGGGGGCCCCGAACACCGGGGAGCTGTTTTTT	CASSHQGAPNTGELFF
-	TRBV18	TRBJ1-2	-	TGTGCCAGCTCACCAAGTTGGCAGGAGGTCCATCACTACACCTTC	CASSPSWQEVHHYTF
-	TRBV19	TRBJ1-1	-	TGTGCCAGTAGTCCCTCAGCAGGGGCTGAAGCTTTCTTT	CASSPSAGAEAFF
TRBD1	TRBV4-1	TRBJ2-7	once	TGCGCCAGCCAGGGGGGACAGGGAACCTACGAGCAGTACTTC	CASQGGQGTYEQYF
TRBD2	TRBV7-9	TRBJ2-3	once	TGTGCCAGCAGCTCATCTAGCGGGAGGCCAGATACGCAGTATTTT	CASSSSSGRPDTQYF
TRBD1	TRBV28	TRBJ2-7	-	TGTGCCAGCAGTTTGGGGAGGACAGGGGGAAGCTACGAGCAGTACTTC	CASSLGRTGGSYEQYF
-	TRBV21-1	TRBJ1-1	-	TGTGCCAGCAGCAAAGCGCGGGCTTTCTTT	CASSKARAFF
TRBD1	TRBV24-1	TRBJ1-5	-	TGTGCCACCAGTGATTTGCCACCCCGGGACAGGGGCACCAAGAACAGACAGCCCCAGCATTTT	CATSDLPPRDRGTKNRQPQHF
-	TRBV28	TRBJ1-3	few	TGTGCCAGTTCAGAGGCAGGAAACACCATATATTTT	CASSEAGNTIYF
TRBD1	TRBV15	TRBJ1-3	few	TGTGCCACCAGCAGGACAGGGCTGCCCACATCGACCGGAAACACCATATATTTT	CATSRTGLPTSTGNTIYF
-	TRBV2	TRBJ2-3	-	TGTGCCAGCAGAAGACTGGGGGCCCAGTCAGATACGCAGTATTTT	CASRRLGAQSDTQYF
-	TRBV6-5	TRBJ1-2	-	TGTGCCAGCAGTTACTCGCACTTCGGAGAGACCTATGGCTACACCTTC	CASSYSHFGETYGYTF
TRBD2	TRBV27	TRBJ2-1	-	TGTGCCAGCAGTTGGACTAGCGGTGGGAATGAGCAGTTCTTC	CASSWTSGGNEQFF
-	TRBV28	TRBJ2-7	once	TGTGCCAGCAGTGTTTGGGCTAATGACTACGAGCAGTACTTC	CASSVWANDYEQYF
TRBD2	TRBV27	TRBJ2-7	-	TGTGCCAGCGGTATAGGGACTAGCGGGACCTACGAGCAGTACTTC	CASGIGTSGTYEQYF
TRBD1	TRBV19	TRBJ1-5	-	TGTGCCAGTAGTATCTTCGGACAGGGGCATCAGCCCCAGCATTTT	CASSIFGQGHQPQHF
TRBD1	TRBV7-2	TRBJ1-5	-	TGTGCCAGCAGCAGGGACAGGTATCAGCCCCAGCATTTT	CASSRDRYQPQHF
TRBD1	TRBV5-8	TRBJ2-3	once	TGTGCCAGCAGCTTCCAGGGACAGGGTACTGATACGCAGTATTTT	CASSFQGQGTDTQYF
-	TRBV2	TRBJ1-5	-	TGTGCCAGCAGTCTTAGACAGGGCAATCAGCCCCAGCATTTT	CASSLRQGNQPQHF
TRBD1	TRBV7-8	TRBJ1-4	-	TGTGCCAGCAGCTTCCGGGACAGGGGGCTTCGTGAAAAACTGTTTTTT	CASSFRDRGLREKLFF
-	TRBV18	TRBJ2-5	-	TGTGCCAGCTCACCTGGAGCAGGGGCATACGAGAGGGTTGAGACCCAGTACTTC	CASSPGAGAYERVETQYF
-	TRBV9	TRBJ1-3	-	TGTGCCAGCAGCGTAACGCCAGGGACTGGAAACACCATATATTTT	CASSVTPGTGNTIYF
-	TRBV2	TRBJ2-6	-	TGTGCCAGCAGTGAACGAGGTTCTGGGGCCAACGTCCTGACTTTC	CASSERGSGANVLTF
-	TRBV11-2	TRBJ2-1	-	TGTGCCAGCAGCTTCAACAATGAGCAGTTCTTC	CASSFNNEQFF
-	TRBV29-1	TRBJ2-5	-	TGCAGCGTTGTGAGGGAGTGGCAAGAGACCCAGTACTTC	CSVVREWQETQYF
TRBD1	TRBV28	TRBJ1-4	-	TGTGCCAGCAGTGAGGGGGCAAGGGGAAAACTGTTTTTT	CASSEGARGKLFF
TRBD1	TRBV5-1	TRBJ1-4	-	TGCGCCAGCAGCCCGGACACCGACAGGGGGCCGAATGAAAAACTGTTTTTT	CASSPDTDRGPNEKLFF
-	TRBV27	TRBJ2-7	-	TGTGCCAGCAGTTTGAGGAACCGAGAGGCCTACGAGCAGTACTTC	CASSLRNREAYEQYF
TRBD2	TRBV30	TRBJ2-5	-	TGTGCCTGGAGTGTTGCAGCGGGGGCCTTCCAAGAGACCCAGTACTTC	CAWSVAAGAFQETQYF
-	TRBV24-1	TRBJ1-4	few	TGTGCTTGCGGTCGAGACAGAAATGAAAAACTGTTTTTT	CACGRDRNEKLFF
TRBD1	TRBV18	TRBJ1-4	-	TGTGCCAGCTCACCCGGGACAGCTTCAAATGAAAAACTGTTTTTT	CASSPGTASNEKLFF
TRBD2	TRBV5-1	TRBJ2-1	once	TGCGCCAGCAGCTTGAGGGAGGGTTCTAATGAGCAGTTCTTC	CASSLREGSNEQFF
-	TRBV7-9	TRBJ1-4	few	TGTGCCAGCAGCTTAGTCGTACAAGTAAATGAAAAACTGTTTTTT	CASSLVVQVNEKLFF